This TCR beta chain was captured in a study of OX40 agonist ivuxolimab in advanced cancers. Study details: Antecedent anti-PD-1, anti-PD-L1 or anti-CTLA-4 therapy was permissible, with over 35% having received some.

CDR1 is SGHRS, CDR2 YFSETQ, per germline. V gave up 4 bases and J gave up 6 bases; unmatched junction bases: 6. The CDR3 runs 14 residues. Assay: immunoSEQ multiplex PCR; the TCRdb copy retains only in-frame clones and omits some. The sample includes about 60,000 clones, roughly nine tenths of them seen just once. J is TRBJ1-4 and V is TRBV5-1, with 7 bases aligning to TRBD1. The source material was CD4+ or CD8+ T cells sorted from blood, sampled in a trial of the OX40 agonist ivuxolimab. The TCR sequence derives from an adult with an advanced solid tumor such as melanoma, head and neck, liver or kidney cancer. DNA of the CDR3: TGCGCCAGCAGCAGGGACAGTCTAGATGAAAAACTGTTTTTT. Amino acids: CASSRDSLDEKLFF.